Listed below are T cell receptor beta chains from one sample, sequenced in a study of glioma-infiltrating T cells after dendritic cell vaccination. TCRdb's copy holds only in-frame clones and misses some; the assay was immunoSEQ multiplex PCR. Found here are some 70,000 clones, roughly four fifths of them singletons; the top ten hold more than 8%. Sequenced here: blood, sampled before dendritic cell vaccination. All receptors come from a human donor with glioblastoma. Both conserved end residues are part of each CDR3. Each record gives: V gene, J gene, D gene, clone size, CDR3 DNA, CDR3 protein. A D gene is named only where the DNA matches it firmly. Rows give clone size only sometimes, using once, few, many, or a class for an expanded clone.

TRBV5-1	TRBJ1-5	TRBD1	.	TGCGCCAGCAGCTTGGGACAGGGCCAGCCCCAGCATTTT	CASSLGQGQPQHF
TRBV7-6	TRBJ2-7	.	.	TGTGCCAGCAGCTTTGGCGGAGTAAGCTCCTACGAGCAGTACTTC	CASSFGGVSSYEQYF
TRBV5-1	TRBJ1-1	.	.	TGCGCCAGCAGCTTCACAGGGATGAACACTGAAGCTTTCTTT	CASSFTGMNTEAFF
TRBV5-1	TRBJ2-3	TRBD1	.	TGCGCCAGCAGCTTGGCCCAGGGGGCGACAGATACGCAGTATTTT	CASSLAQGATDTQYF
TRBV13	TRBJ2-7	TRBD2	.	TGTGCCAGCAGACCTCCTAGCGGGGGGGCCCGGGAGGAGCAGTACTTC	CASRPPSGGAREEQYF
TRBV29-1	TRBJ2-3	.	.	TGCAGCGTTGACCAGAGCACAGATACGCAGTATTTT	CSVDQSTDTQYF
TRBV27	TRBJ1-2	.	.	TGTGCCAGCAGTTGGACAGCTAACTATGGCTACACCTTC	CASSWTANYGYTF
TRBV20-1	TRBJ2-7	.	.	TGCAGTGCTCGTTTAACCTACGAGCAGTACTTC	CSARLTYEQYF
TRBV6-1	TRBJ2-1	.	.	TGTGCCAGCAGCCCAATCGGAACAGGGTTCAATGAGCAGTTCTTC	CASSPIGTGFNEQFF
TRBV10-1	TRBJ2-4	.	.	TGCGCCAGCAGTGAGGGAGGGTCCAAAAACATTCAGTACTTC	CASSEGGSKNIQYF
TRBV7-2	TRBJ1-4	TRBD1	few	TGTGCCAGCAGCTTAGCCGGACAGGGACATAATGAAAAACTGTTTTTT	CASSLAGQGHNEKLFF
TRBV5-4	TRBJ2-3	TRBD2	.	TGTGCCAGCAGCTTAGGGGGACTAGGTCAAGATACGCAGTATTTT	CASSLGGLGQDTQYF
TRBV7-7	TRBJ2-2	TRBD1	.	TGTGCTAGCAGCTTGGGGACAGCGAACACCGGGGAGCTGTTTTTT	CASSLGTANTGELFF
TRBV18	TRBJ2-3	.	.	TGTGCCAGCTCACCAGAAGCCGGGATCGAGTATTTT	CASSPEAGIEYF
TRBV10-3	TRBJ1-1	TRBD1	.	TGTGCCATCAGTGGACAGGGCATGAACACTGAAGCTTTCTTT	CAISGQGMNTEAFF
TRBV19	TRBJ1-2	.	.	TGTGCCAGTACCCAACGCAGACAGGTCGCATACTACACCTTC	CASTQRRQVAYYTF
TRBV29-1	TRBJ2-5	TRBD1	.	TGCAGCGTTAAAAGGGACAGGGGGGAGACCCAGTACTTC	CSVKRDRGETQYF
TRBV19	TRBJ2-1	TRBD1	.	TGTGCCAGTAGTATAGAGCCAGGGGGCATCCGCACACACAATGAGCAGTTCTTC	CASSIEPGGIRTHNEQFF
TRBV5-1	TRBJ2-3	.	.	TGCGCCAGCAAGGCGGGCCCTAGCACAGATACGCAGTATTTT	CASKAGPSTDTQYF
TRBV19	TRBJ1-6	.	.	TGTGCCAGTAGTATCCAGGTGAATTCACCCCTCCACTTT	CASSIQVNSPLHF
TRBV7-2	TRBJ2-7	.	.	TGTGCCAGCAGCGAAGTAGGCGGGACGAGCTCCTACGAGCAGTACTTC	CASSEVGGTSSYEQYF
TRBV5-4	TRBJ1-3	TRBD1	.	TGTGCCAGCAGCTCGGGACAGGGCAGAAACACCATATATTTT	CASSSGQGRNTIYF
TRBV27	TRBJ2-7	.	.	TGTGCCAGCAGCCAACAAAGGACAGCCTACGAGCAGTACTTC	CASSQQRTAYEQYF
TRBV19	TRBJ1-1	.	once	TGTGCCAGTAGTATTTGGGCAGATAACACTGAAGCTTTCTTT	CASSIWADNTEAFF
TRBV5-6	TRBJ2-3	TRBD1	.	TGTGCCAGCAGCTTTTTGACAGGGAGCACAGATACGCAGTATTTT	CASSFLTGSTDTQYF
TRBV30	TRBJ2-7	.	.	TGTGCCTGGAGTGTTAACAGAGCCTACGAGCAGTACTTC	CAWSVNRAYEQYF
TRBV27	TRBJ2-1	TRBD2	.	TGTGCCAGCAGGCCGGGGGGGGCATACAATGAGCAGTTCTTC	CASRPGGAYNEQFF
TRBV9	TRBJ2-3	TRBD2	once	TGTGCCAGCAGCGTTGAGCGGGGACGCACAGATACGCAGTATTTT	CASSVERGRTDTQYF
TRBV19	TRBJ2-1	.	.	TGTGCCAGTAGTATTACCTACAATGAGCAGTTCTTC	CASSITYNEQFF
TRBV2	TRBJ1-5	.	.	TGTGCCAGCAGTCGTGACAGTCCTCGCAATCAGCCCCAGCATTTT	CASSRDSPRNQPQHF
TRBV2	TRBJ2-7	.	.	TGTGCCAGCAGTCGAGGACTTAGGGAAGAGCAGTACTTC	CASSRGLREEQYF
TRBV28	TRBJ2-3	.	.	TGTGCCAGCAGTTCGTTTCGACAGGGAGGAACAGATACGCAGTATTTT	CASSSFRQGGTDTQYF
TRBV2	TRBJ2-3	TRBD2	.	TGTGCCAGCAGTCGGACTAGCGGGGGGGTCCCAGATACGCAGTATTTT	CASSRTSGGVPDTQYF
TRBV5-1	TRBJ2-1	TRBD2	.	TGCGCCAGCAGCTTCGCTAGCGGGGGTAATGAGCAGTTCTTC	CASSFASGGNEQFF
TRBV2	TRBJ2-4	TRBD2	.	TGTGCCAGCAGTGGAAGACTAGCGGGGGGGGTCGGAAACATTCAGTACTTC	CASSGRLAGGVGNIQYF
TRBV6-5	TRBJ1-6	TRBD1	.	TGTGCCAGCAGTTCCGGACAGGGGCATAATTCACCCCTCCACTTT	CASSSGQGHNSPLHF
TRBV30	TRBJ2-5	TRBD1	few	TGTGCCTGGGGGGAGTGGGGACAGGGGGGGGCCAAAGAGACCCAGTACTTC	CAWGEWGQGGAKETQYF
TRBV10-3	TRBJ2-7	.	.	TGTGCCATCGGAGACTTGACGATCGAGTACTTC	CAIGDLTIEYF
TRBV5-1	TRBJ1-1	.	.	TGCGCCAGCAGCACGGGACTCCTGAACACTGAAGCTTTCTTT	CASSTGLLNTEAFF
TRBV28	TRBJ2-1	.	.	TGTGCCAGCAGCCCTCCAGTGGTAGAGCAGTTCTTC	CASSPPVVEQFF
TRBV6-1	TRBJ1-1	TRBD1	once	TGTGCCAGCAGTGAACGGACAGGGGGCGGTGAAGCTTTCTTT	CASSERTGGGEAFF
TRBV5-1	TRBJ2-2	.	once	TGCGCCAGCAGCTTGGTTGAGTACACCGGGGAGCTGTTTTTT	CASSLVEYTGELFF
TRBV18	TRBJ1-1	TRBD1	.	TGTGCCAGCTCACTACTGAGCGACAGGGGCACTGAAGCTTTCTTT	CASSLLSDRGTEAFF
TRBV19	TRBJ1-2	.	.	TGTGCCAGTAGTATCGACAGGTTTAACTATGGCTACACCTTC	CASSIDRFNYGYTF
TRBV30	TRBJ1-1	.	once	TGTGCCTGGACTACCAGGGCAGGGGTCTCTGAAGCTTTCTTT	CAWTTRAGVSEAFF
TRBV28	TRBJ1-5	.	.	TGTGCCAGCAGTTTGTCTTCAGGATCTCAGCCCCAGCATTTT	CASSLSSGSQPQHF
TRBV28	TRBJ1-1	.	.	TGTGCCAGCTATCGGGTATTTCGGGACACTGAAGCTTTCTTT	CASYRVFRDTEAFF
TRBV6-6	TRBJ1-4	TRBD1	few	TGTGCCAGCAGTTACGCCGGGACAGGAGGCGAAAAACTGTTTTTT	CASSYAGTGGEKLFF
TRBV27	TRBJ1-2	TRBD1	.	TGTGCCAGCAGTGGGACAGGGGCCCTCCCTTGGTATGGCTACACCTTC	CASSGTGALPWYGYTF